The T cell receptor beta chain under discussion was sequenced for a study of blood T cells in healthy people across ages. Notes on this clonotype: Its antigen is unknown.

Whole-study findings and limits: A roughly linear fall in TCR beta diversity per million T cells was seen with increasing age. Relative to aged donors, long-lived donors carried more naive CD4+ cells and displayed higher diversity.

The authors ran a second PCR of 7 to 11 cycles using a sample-barcoded 5' primer and a J-beta primer mix. Via MiXCR, TCRdb re-called the 5' RACE reads, giving one row per CDR3 protein. Altogether 1.5 million to 2 million distinct CDR3 sequences are present, just under 50% being singletons, with the ten largest covering over 2%. Caucasian individuals from Russia who were healthy and aged 6 to 90 acted as donors. CDR3 length: 14 residues. In germline, CDR1 is SGHTA, CDR2 FQGNSA. Trimming removed 5 bases at V and 5 bases at J, with 15 bases between. The receptor's source is a woman aged 40 to 50 in good health. The source material was blood. This rearrangement joins TRBV7-2 to TRBJ2-5; D might be TRBD2 (6 bases). The CDR3 sequence is CASSVVAVEETQYF. For the CDR3, the DNA is TGTGCCAGCAGCGTAGTAGCGGTCGAGGAGACCCAGTACTTC. The full variable domain, with the rest looked up from reference TRBV7-2 and TRBJ2-5, is GAGVSQSPSNKVTEKGKDVELRCDPISGHTALYWYRQSLGQGLEFLIYFQGNSAPDKSGLPSDRFSAERTGGSVSTLTIQRTQQEDSAVYLCASSVVAVEETQYFGPGTRLLVL.